The sequence of this T cell receptor beta chain was determined in a study of shared clonotypes between healthy human individuals. Overall study results and limits: A reduction in generation probabilities was seen for non-shared clonotypes relative to those shared by all four donors.

V was shortened by 1 base and J by 0 bases, with 13 bases between the two germline ends. CDR1 is MDHEN, CDR2 SYDVKM, per germline. The CDR3 loop spans 17 amino acids. For every subset, genomic DNA was evenly distributed across several immunoSEQ plates. The assay was immunoSEQ multiplex PCR, and TCRdb's table has in-frame clones only and misses some. Of 2.3 million or so clones listed, over 85% are singletons. With regard to this clone: Its antigen is still unknown.

This TCR was sampled from a young man in good health. Some clones in this sample may be carry-over from other donors' samples. V usage is TRBV28 and J usage is TRBJ1-3; D is uncertain. Sequencing used naive CD4+ T cells from PBMCs. As to subset: CD45RA+ positively selected. CDR3 sequence: CASSLSAVITSGNTIYF. CDR3 DNA: TGTGCCAGCAGTTTATCCGCGGTCATTACCTCTGGAAACACCATATATTTT.